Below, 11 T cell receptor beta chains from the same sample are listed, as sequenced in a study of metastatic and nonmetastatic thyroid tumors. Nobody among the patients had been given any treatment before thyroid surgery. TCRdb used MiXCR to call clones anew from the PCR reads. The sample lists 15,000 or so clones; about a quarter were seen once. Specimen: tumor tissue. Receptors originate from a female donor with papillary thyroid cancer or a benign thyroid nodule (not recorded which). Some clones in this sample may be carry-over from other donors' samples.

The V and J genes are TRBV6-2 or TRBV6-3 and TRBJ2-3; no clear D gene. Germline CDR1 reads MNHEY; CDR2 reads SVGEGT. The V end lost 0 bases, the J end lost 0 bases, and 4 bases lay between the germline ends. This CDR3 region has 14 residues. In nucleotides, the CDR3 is TGTGCCAGCAGTTACTCCCAGAGCACAGATACGCAGTATTTT. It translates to CASSYSQSTDTQYF.

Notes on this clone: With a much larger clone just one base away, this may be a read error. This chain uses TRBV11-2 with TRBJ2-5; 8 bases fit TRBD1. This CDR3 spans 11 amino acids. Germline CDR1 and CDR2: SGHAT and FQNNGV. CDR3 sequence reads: CAGSLGTGQYF. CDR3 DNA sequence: TGTGCCGGCAGCCTAGGGACAGGCCAGTACTTC.

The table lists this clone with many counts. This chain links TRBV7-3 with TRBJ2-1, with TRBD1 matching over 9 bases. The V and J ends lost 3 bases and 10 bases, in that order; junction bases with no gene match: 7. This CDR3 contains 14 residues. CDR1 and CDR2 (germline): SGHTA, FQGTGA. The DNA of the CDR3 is TGTGCCAGCAGCTTCGGACAGGGGATTGACGAGCAGTTCTTC. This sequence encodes CASSFGQGIDEQFF.

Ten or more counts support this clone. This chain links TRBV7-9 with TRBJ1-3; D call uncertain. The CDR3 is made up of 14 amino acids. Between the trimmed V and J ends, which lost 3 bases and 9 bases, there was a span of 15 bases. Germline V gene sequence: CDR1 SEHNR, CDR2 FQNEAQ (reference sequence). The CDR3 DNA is TGTGCCAGCAGCTTGATACCCGCAGGTTTCACCATATATTTT. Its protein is CASSLIPAGFTIYF.

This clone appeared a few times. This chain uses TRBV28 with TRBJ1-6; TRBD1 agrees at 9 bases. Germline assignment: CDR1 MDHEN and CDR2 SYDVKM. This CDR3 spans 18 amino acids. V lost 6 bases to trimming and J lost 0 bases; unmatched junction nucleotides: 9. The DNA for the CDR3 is TGTGCCAGCAGCCGAGGACAGGGGTCTAGCTCCTATAATTCACCCCTCCACTTT. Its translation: CASSRGQGSSSYNSPLHF.

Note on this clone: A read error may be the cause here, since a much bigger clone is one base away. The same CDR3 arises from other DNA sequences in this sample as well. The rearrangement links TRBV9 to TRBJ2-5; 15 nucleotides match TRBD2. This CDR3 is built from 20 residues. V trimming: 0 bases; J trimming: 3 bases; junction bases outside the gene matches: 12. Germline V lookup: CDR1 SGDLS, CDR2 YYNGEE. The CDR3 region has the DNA TGTGCCAGCAGCGTAGGACCCGGGACTAGCGGGGGGCCGAGAGAAGAGACCCAGTACTTC. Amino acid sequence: CASSVGPGTSGGPREETQYF.

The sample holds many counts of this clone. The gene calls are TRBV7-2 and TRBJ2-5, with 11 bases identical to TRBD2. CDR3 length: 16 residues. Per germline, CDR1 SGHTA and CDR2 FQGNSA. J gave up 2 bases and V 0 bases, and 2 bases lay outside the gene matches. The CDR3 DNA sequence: TGTGCCAGCAGCTTAGCGGTAGCGGGGGGGCAAGAGACCCAGTACTTC. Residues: CASSLAVAGGQETQYF.

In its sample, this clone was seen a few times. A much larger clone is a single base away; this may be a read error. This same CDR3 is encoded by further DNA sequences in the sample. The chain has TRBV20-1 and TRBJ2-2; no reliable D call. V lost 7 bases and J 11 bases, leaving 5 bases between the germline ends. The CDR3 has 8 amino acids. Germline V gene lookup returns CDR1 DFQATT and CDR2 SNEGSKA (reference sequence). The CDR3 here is CSVGELFF. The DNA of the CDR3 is TGCAGTGTCGGTGAGCTGTTTTTT.

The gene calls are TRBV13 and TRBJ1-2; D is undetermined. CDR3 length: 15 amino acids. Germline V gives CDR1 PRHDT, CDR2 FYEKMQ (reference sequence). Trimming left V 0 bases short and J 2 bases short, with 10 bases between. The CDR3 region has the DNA TGTGCCAGCAGCTTAGGCCGGCAACTAAACTATGGCTACACCTTC. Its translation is CASSLGRQLNYGYTF.

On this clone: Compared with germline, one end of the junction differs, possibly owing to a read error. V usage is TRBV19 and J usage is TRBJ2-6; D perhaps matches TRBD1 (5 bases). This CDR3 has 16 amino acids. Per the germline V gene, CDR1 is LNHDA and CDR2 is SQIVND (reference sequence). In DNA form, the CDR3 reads TGTGCCAGTAGTATAGGCCGCTTTTCTGGGGCCAACGTCCTAAATTTC. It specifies CASSIGRFSGANVLNF.

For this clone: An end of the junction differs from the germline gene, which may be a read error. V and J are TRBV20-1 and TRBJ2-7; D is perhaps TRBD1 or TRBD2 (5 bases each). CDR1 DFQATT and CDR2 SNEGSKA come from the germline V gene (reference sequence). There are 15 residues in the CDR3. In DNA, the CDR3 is TGCAGTGCTAGAGAAAGGGGTGGGGGTAAATACGAGCAGCACTTC. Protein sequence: CSARERGGGKYEQHF.